A single sample gave rise to the 27 T cell receptor beta chains below, sequenced in a study of blood T cell repertoires in COVID-19. The data were produced by immunoSEQ multiplex PCR, yet TCRdb's version contains in-frame clones alone and is incomplete. The sample carries 150,000 or so clones, over 80% recorded once. Material for sequencing was peripheral blood. The receptors derive from a man older than 75 with acute or convalescent COVID-19.

The gene calls are TRBV3-1 (or the pseudogene TRBV3-2) and TRBJ1-1, with 7 bases matching TRBD1. Germline V gene data show CDR1 as LGHDT and CDR2 as YNNKEL (reference sequence). V shed 7 bases, J shed 5 bases, and the junction held 4 bases outside the gene matches. The CDR3 covers 12 residues. CDR3: CASKAGGTEAFF. CDR3 sequence (DNA): TGTGCCAGCAAGGCAGGGGGGACTGAAGCTTTCTTT.

The chain links TRBV7-2 to TRBJ2-1, with 10 bases that match TRBD2. Germline V gene data show CDR1 as SGHTA and CDR2 as FQGNSA. Trimming cost V 3 bases and J 8 bases; bases outside gene matches: 7. The CDR3 has 15 amino acids. The CDR3 is CASSFSGGFGDEQFF. The DNA of the CDR3 is TGTGCCAGCAGCTTTAGCGGGGGGTTTGGCGATGAGCAGTTCTTC.

This chain joins TRBV7-2 and TRBJ1-3; 10 nucleotides line up with TRBD1. The CDR3 consists of 16 residues. V lost 1 base to trimming and J lost 3 bases; unmatched junction nucleotides: 3. Germline V gene sequence: CDR1 SGHTA, CDR2 FQGNSA. CDR3: CASSLEGQGFGNTIYF. CDR3 DNA sequence: TGTGCCAGCAGCTTAGAGGGACAGGGGTTTGGAAACACCATATATTTT.

About this clone itself: The same CDR3 is also encoded by other DNA sequences in this sample. V usage is TRBV3-1 (or the pseudogene TRBV3-2) and J usage is TRBJ1-2; 8 bases match TRBD1. CDR1 LGHDT and CDR2 YNNKEL come from the germline V gene (reference sequence). V was pared by 4 bases and J by 5 bases, with 3 bases of the junction left unmatched. The CDR3 runs to 13 residues. Here the CDR3 DNA reads TGTGCCAGCAGCCCCGGGACAGGTTATGGCTACACCTTC. Protein sequence: CASSPGTGYGYTF.

The chain recombines TRBV29-1 with TRBJ2-3; perhaps TRBD1 as D (6 bases). This CDR3 is built from 13 residues. CDR1 is SQVTM and CDR2 is ANQGSEA in the germline V gene. Trimming shortened V by 7 bases and J by 2 bases, and 13 bases separated the two germline ends. The chain's CDR3 is CSGGRDTTDTQYF. The CDR3 DNA follows: TGCAGCGGTGGTCGGGACACCACAGATACGCAGTATTTT.

This rearrangement joins TRBV27 to TRBJ2-3; TRBD2 is a possible D gene (5 bases). Trimming removed 4 bases from V and 1 base from J, with 9 bases in between. The CDR3 is 14 residues long. Germline assignment: CDR1 MNHEY and CDR2 SMNVEV (reference sequence). Written as DNA, the CDR3 is TGTGCCAGCAGTTGGACTTCCCGCACAGATACGCAGTATTTT. Translation: CASSWTSRTDTQYF.

The rearrangement links TRBV5-4 to TRBJ2-7; 9 bases are shared with TRBD1. CDR1 and CDR2 from the germline V gene are SGHNT and YYREEE (reference sequence). The CDR3 covers 15 residues. The junction had 12 bases not matched to a gene; V was cut back by 4 bases and J by 7 bases. The CDR3 spells CASSNAGTGTREQYF. CDR3 sequence (DNA): TGTGCCAGCAGCAACGCCGGGACAGGGACAAGGGAGCAGTACTTC.

The CDR3 nucleotides are TGTGCCAGCAGTCCCGCGAGGGGGCCAAAAAACATTCAGTACTTC. The encoded protein is CASSPARGPKNIQYF. The V and J genes are TRBV28 and TRBJ2-4, with TRBD1 identical over 7 bases. The CDR3 spans 15 residues. Germline CDR1 and CDR2: MDHEN and SYDVKM. Trimming removed 5 bases from V and 4 bases from J; junction bases left unmatched: 8.

V and J are TRBV19 and TRBJ2-2; D not resolved. From germline, CDR1 is LNHDA and CDR2 SQIVND (reference sequence). There are 13 residues in the CDR3. V was cut by 4 bases and J by 7 bases, with 10 bases left in between. The CDR3 reads CASSTYVGGELFF. The CDR3 DNA is TGTGCCAGTAGTACCTACGTTGGCGGGGAGCTGTTTTTT.

The rearrangement joins TRBV27 to TRBJ1-2, with 9 bases fitting TRBD1. Unmatched junction bases numbered 7, after V lost 7 bases and J lost 1 base. The CDR3 is 15 residues long. Germline values: CDR1 MNHEY, CDR2 SMNVEV (reference sequence). CDR3 coding DNA: TGTGCCAGCAAGATCGGACAGGGGAATAACTATGGCTACACCTTC. It encodes CASKIGQGNNYGYTF.

V is TRBV5-4 and J is TRBJ2-5; 11 bases agree with TRBD1. The CDR3 loop spans 15 amino acids. Germline V lookup: CDR1 SGHNT, CDR2 YYREEE (reference sequence). The V and J ends lost 5 bases and 5 bases, in that order; junction bases with no gene match: 8. The CDR3: CASRTKDRGLETQYF. Written as DNA, the CDR3 is TGTGCCAGCAGGACTAAGGACAGGGGGCTGGAGACCCAGTACTTC.

This chain uses TRBV4-1 with TRBJ2-5; no definite D call. The V end was cut by 4 bases, the J end by 4 bases, with 10 bases between. Germline CDR1 and CDR2: MGHRA and YSYEKL. The CDR3 spans 13 residues. The CDR3 sequence: CASSRLGAETQYF. Written as DNA, the CDR3 is TGCGCCAGCAGCCGCTTAGGAGCAGAGACCCAGTACTTC.

This clone was detected only a few times. The chain carries TRBV28 and TRBJ1-1; TRBD1 agrees at 7 bases. This CDR3 is built from 15 residues. V gave up 4 bases and J gave up 5 bases; unmatched junction bases: 10. Germline loops: CDR1 MDHEN, CDR2 SYDVKM. Written as DNA, the CDR3 is TGTGCCAGCAGTTCATCAGGGGGTGGTAAGACTGAAGCTTTCTTT. Protein product: CASSSSGGGKTEAFF.

This clone came up once. The genes are TRBV6-5 and TRBJ2-5, with no clear D. CDR3 length: 13 amino acids. Germline loops: CDR1 MNHEY, CDR2 SVGAGI. Trimming pared 5 bases from V and 5 bases from J, leaving 12 bases between. The CDR3 here is CASSTRPVETQYF. The CDR3 coding sequence is TGTGCCAGCAGTACCCGTCCGGTGGAGACCCAGTACTTC.

A note on this clone: Other DNA sequences in this specimen translate into the identical CDR3. The rearrangement links TRBV7-9 to TRBJ1-6; the match to TRBD1 covers 7 bases. Germline assignment: CDR1 SEHNR and CDR2 FQNEAQ (reference sequence). V lost 5 bases, J lost 4 bases, and 2 bases stayed unmatched. The CDR3 extends over 14 amino acids. CDR3 sequence reads: CASSPGGYNSPLHF. The CDR3 DNA reads TGTGCCAGCAGCCCAGGGGGGTATAATTCACCCCTCCACTTT.

This clone has a handful of counts. The chain uses TRBV6-5 and TRBJ2-7; D remains unclear. Between the trimmed V and J ends, which lost 7 bases and 3 bases, there was a span of 13 bases. Germline values: CDR1 MNHEY, CDR2 SVGAGI. The CDR3 consists of 13 residues. The CDR3 DNA sequence: TGTGCCAGCATACGGTGGTCGGTCTACGAGCAGTACTTC. This codes for CASIRWSVYEQYF.

The chain couples TRBV5-1 to TRBJ1-3; a possible D gene is TRBD1 (5 bases). Germline assignment: CDR1 SGHRS and CDR2 YFSETQ. Between the trimmed V and J ends, which lost 5 bases and 0 bases, there was a span of 9 bases. The length of the CDR3 is 14 residues. The CDR3 region has the DNA TGCGCCAGCAGACCAGGGTCCTCTGGAAACACCATATATTTT. Its protein product is CASRPGSSGNTIYF.

The chain is built from TRBV9 and TRBJ2-3; TRBD1 matches 7 bases. Germline V gives CDR1 SGDLS, CDR2 YYNGEE. V trimming: 3 bases; J trimming: 2 bases; junction bases outside the gene matches: 12. This CDR3 contains 17 residues. CDR3 amino acids: CASSAGTARRNTDTQYF. As DNA, the CDR3 is TGTGCCAGCAGCGCGGGGACAGCGCGAAGAAACACAGATACGCAGTATTTT.

The V call is TRBV5-1, the J call TRBJ2-5; no reliable D call. Deletions cut 0 bases from V and 0 bases from J, with 9 bases between. CDR3 length equals 15 residues. CDR1 and CDR2 from the germline V gene are SGHRS and YFSETQ. As DNA, the CDR3 is TGCGCCAGCAGCTTGGGAATAGTCTACCAAGAGACCCAGTACTTC. As protein: CASSLGIVYQETQYF.

V is TRBV2 and J is TRBJ1-6, with D maybe TRBD1 (5 bases). The CDR3 sequence is 14 residues long. The germline V gene encodes CDR1 SNHLY and CDR2 FYNNEI. Trimming pared 1 base from V and 6 bases from J, leaving 7 bases between. Here the CDR3 reads CASSEGQTNSPLHF. The DNA of the CDR3 is TGTGCCAGCAGTGAAGGACAGACTAATTCACCCCTCCACTTT.

This clone came up a few times. The chain links TRBV5-6 to TRBJ1-2; D is perhaps TRBD1 (6 bases). This CDR3 is built from 13 residues. Trimming pared 4 bases from V and 4 bases from J, leaving 11 bases between. The germline V gene encodes CDR1 SGHDT and CDR2 YYEEEE. The CDR3 reads CASSGWTAYGYTF. CDR3 sequence (DNA): TGTGCCAGCAGCGGATGGACAGCCTATGGCTACACCTTC. Combining the CDR3 with reference TRBV5-6 and TRBJ1-2 gives the whole variable domain DAGVTQSPTHLIKTRGQQVTLRCSPKSGHDTVSWYQQALGQGPQFIFQYYEEEERQRGNFPDRFSGHQFPNYSSELNVNALLLGDSALYLCASSGWTAYGYTFGSGTRLTVV.

The V and J genes are TRBV9 and TRBJ1-2; 11 nucleotides line up with TRBD1. Germline CDR1 is SGDLS and CDR2 is YYNGEE. The CDR3 has 14 amino acids. The V gene end was trimmed by 3 bases and the J gene end by 9 bases; junction bases not matched to a gene: 7. The CDR3 coding sequence is TGTGCCAGCAGCGGCGGACAGGGGGCGGTGCGCTACACCTTC. Its protein is CASSGGQGAVRYTF.

This clone occurred a few times. V usage is TRBV28 and J usage is TRBJ1-2, with 9 nucleotides matching TRBD1. The ends lost 8 bases at V and 1 base at J; junction bases unmatched: 2. CDR1 and CDR2 (germline): MDHEN, SYDVKM. There are 13 residues in the CDR3. The CDR3 here is CASGTGSNYGYTF. In nucleotides, the CDR3 is TGTGCCAGCGGGACAGGGAGTAACTATGGCTACACCTTC.

The chain joins TRBV19 to TRBJ2-7; 10 positions match TRBD1. The germline gives CDR1 LNHDA, CDR2 SQIVND (reference sequence). The CDR3 has 16 amino acids. With 5 bases clipped from V and 5 bases from J, the junction kept 12 bases outside the gene matches. Here the CDR3 reads CASSVGRGDRGHEQYF. CDR3 in DNA: TGTGCCAGTAGTGTAGGGAGAGGGGACAGGGGCCACGAGCAGTACTTC. The variable domain in full, completed from reference TRBV19 and TRBJ2-7, reads DGGITQSPKYLFRKEGQNVTLSCEQNLNHDAMYWYRQDPGQGLRLIYYSQIVNDFQKGDIAEGYSVSREKKESFPLTVTSAQKNPTAFYLCASSVGRGDRGHEQYFGPGTRLTVT.

The V and J genes are TRBV7-9 and TRBJ2-1; D not resolved. Trimming took 0 bases from V and 5 from J, leaving 11 bases between them. Germline V gives CDR1 SEHNR, CDR2 FQNEAQ (reference sequence). This CDR3 has 15 amino acids. The CDR3 loop is CASSLARLSDNEQFF. CDR3 in DNA: TGTGCCAGCAGCTTAGCCCGCTTGAGCGACAATGAGCAGTTCTTC.

The chain employs TRBV3-1 (or the pseudogene TRBV3-2) and TRBJ1-2; D remains unclear. V lost 0 bases and J 8 bases, leaving 10 bases between the germline ends. There are 13 residues in the CDR3. Germline V gene lookup returns CDR1 LGHDT and CDR2 YNNKEL (reference sequence). The CDR3 DNA is TGTGCCAGCAGCCAAGAAATTTTCGCGGGCTACACCTTC. It yields the protein CASSQEIFAGYTF.

The chain couples TRBV5-6 to TRBJ2-5; TRBD1 matches at 9 bases. J was trimmed by 3 bases and V by 3 bases; bases with no gene match: 3. The CDR3 is made up of 14 amino acids. The V gene's germline CDR1 is SGHDT and CDR2 YYEEEE. The CDR3 bases are TGTGCCAGCAGCTATCGGACAGGGGAAGAGACCCAGTACTTC. Its protein is CASSYRTGEETQYF.